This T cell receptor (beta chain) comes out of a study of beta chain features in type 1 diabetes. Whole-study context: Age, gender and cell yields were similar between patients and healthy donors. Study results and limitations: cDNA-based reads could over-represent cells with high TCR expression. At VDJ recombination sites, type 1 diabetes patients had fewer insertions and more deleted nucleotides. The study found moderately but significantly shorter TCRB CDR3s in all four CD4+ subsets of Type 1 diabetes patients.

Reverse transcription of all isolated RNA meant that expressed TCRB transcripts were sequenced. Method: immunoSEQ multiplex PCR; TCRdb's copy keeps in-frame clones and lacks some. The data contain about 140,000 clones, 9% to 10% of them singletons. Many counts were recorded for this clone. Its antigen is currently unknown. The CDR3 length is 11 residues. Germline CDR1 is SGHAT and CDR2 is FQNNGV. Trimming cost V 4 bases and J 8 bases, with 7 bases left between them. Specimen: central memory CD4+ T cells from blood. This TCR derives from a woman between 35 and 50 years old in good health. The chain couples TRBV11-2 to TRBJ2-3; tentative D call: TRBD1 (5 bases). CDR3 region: CASSSRGTQYF. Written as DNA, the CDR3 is TGTGCCAGCAGCTCTAGGGGTACGCAGTATTTT.